The TCR beta chain described here comes from a study of cytomegalovirus exposure and HLA in healthy donors. CDR1 LGHNA and CDR2 YSLEER come from the germline V gene. The ends lost 0 bases at V and 15 bases at J; junction bases unmatched: 10. The CDR3 contains 14 residues. PCR amplification relied on 60 Vbeta primers (plus 13 Jbeta primers). Sequencing was performed with immunoSEQ multiplex PCR; in TCRdb, only in-frame clones are kept and a portion is missing. This sample lists about 50,000 clones; its ten largest clones have under 1.4%. Sequencing input: PBMCs. The TCR was taken from a woman aged 40 to 55 in good health and CMV-seronegative. The rearrangement links TRBV4-3 to TRBJ2-1; TRBD1 matches at 8 bases. The CDR3 region has the DNA TGCGCCAGCAGCCAAGATATGAACGCAGGGGGCTGGTTCTTC. This encodes CASSQDMNAGGWFF.